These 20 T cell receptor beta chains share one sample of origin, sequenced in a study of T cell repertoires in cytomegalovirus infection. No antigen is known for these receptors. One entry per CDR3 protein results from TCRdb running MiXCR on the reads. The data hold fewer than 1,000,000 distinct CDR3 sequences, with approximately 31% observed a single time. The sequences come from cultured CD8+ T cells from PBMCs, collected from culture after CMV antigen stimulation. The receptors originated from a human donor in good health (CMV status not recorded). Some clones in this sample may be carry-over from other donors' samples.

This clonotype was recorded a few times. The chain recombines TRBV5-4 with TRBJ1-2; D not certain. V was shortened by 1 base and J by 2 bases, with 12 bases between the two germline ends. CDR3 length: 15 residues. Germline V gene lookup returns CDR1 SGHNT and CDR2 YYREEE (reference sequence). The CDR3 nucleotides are TGTGCCAGCAGCTTGAACTCTAGGTTCAACTATGGCTACACCTTC. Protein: CASSLNSRFNYGYTF.

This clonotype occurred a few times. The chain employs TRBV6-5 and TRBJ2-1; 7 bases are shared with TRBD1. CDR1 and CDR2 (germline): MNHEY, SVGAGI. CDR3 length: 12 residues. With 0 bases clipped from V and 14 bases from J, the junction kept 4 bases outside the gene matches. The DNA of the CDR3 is TGTGCCAGCAGTTACTCTGGGACAGATAAGTTCTTC. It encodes CASSYSGTDKFF.

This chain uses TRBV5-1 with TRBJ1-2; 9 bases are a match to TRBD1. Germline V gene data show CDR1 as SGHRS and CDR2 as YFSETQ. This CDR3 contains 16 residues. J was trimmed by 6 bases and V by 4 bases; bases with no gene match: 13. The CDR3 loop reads CASSPPSDRGIDGYTF. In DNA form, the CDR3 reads TGCGCCAGCAGCCCGCCCTCGGACAGGGGAATTGATGGCTACACCTTC.

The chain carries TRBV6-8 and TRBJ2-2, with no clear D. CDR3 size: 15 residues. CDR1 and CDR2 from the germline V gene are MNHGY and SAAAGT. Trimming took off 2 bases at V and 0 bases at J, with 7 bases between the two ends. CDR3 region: CASSYRYANTGELFF. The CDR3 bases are TGTGCCAGCAGTTACAGATACGCGAACACCGGGGAGCTGTTTTTT.

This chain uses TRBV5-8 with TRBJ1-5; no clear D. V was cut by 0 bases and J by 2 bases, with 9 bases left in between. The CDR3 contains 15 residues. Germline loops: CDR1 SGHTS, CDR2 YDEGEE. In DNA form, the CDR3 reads TGTGCCAGCAGCTTGGCCACAGAACGCAATCAGCCCCAGCATTTT. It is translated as CASSLATERNQPQHF.

The CDR3 DNA follows: TGTGCCAGCAGGCATCCGGGACGGACCTACAATGAGCAGTTCTTC. Its protein product is CASRHPGRTYNEQFF. The rearrangement links TRBV2 to TRBJ2-1; D may match TRBD1 or TRBD2 (5 bases each). Trimming removed 6 bases at V and 2 bases at J, with 14 bases between. There are 15 residues in the CDR3. Germline V gene sequence: CDR1 SNHLY, CDR2 FYNNEI.

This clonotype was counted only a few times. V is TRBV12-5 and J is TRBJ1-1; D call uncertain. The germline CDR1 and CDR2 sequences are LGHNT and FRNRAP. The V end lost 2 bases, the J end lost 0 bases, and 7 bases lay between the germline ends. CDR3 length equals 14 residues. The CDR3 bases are TGTGCTAGTGGTTTGTACCGATTGAACACTGAAGCTTTCTTT. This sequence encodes CASGLYRLNTEAFF. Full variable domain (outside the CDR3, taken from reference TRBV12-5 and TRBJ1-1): DARVTQTPRHKVTEMGQEVTMRCQPILGHNTVFWYRQTMMQGLELLAYFRNRAPLDDSGMPKDRFSAEMPDATLATLKIQPSEPRDSAVYFCASGLYRLNTEAFFGQGTRLTVV.

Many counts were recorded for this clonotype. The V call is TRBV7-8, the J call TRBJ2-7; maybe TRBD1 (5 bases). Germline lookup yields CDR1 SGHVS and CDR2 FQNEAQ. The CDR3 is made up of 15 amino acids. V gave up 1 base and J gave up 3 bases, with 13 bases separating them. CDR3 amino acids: CASSLGGRQNYEQYV. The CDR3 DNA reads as TGTGCCAGCAGCTTAGGGGGAAGACAGAACTACGAGCAGTACGTC.

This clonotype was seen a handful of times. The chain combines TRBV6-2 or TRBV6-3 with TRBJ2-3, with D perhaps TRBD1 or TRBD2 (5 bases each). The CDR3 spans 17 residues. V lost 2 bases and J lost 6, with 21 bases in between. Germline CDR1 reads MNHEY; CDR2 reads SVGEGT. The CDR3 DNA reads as TGTGCCAGCAGTTACCGACCCCGGGACCCTTCGGCGGATACGCAGTATTTT. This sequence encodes CASSYRPRDPSADTQYF.

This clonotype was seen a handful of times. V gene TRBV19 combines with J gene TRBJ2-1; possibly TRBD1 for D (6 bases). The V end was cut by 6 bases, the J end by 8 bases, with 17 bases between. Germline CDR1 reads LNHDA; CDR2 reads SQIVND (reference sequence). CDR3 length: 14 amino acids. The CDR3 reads CASSGLGAFDEQFF. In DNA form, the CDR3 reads TGTGCCAGTAGCGGATTGGGGGCCTTTGATGAGCAGTTCTTC. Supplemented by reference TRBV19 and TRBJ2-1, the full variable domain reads DGGITQSPKYLFRKEGQNVTLSCEQNLNHDAMYWYRQDPGQGLRLIYYSQIVNDFQKGDIAEGYSVSREKKESFPLTVTSAQKNPTAFYLCASSGLGAFDEQFFGPGTRLTVL.

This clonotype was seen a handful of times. CDR3 in amino acids: CASSLWGTGGRNYGYTF. The DNA for the CDR3 is TGTGCCAGCAGCTTGTGGGGGACTGGGGGGCGAAACTATGGCTACACCTTC. This chain joins TRBV5-4 and TRBJ1-2; D is possibly TRBD1 (6 bases). Trimming shortened V by 1 base and J by 2 bases, and 18 bases separated the two germline ends. CDR1 and CDR2 (germline): SGHNT, YYREEE (reference sequence). There are 17 residues in the CDR3.

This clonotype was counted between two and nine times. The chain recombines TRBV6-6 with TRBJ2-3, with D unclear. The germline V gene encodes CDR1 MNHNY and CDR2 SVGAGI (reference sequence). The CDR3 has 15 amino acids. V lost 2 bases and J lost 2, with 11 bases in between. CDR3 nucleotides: TGTGCCAGCAGTTACGGACGTCCTAACACAGATACGCAGTATTTT. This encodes CASSYGRPNTDTQYF.

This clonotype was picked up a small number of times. CDR3 sequence (DNA): TGTGCCAGTCTCAATCCCCGGCAGGCCCTCGAGAGGAACACTGAAGCTTTCTTT. Translation gives CASLNPRQALERNTEAFF. The genes are TRBV19 and TRBJ1-1; no clear D gene. CDR3 length equals 18 residues. V lost 8 bases, J lost 1 base, and 26 bases lay in between. CDR1 and CDR2 (germline): LNHDA, SQIVND (reference sequence).

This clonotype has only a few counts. The CDR3 coding sequence is TGTGCCAGCAGTTTACGGGGGGACAGGGCTAACTCCTACGAGCAGTACGTC. As protein: CASSLRGDRANSYEQYV. The chain links TRBV27 to TRBJ2-7; TRBD1 aligns across 9 bases. The V gene end was trimmed by 2 bases and the J gene end by 0 bases; junction bases not matched to a gene: 8. Germline-derived CDR1 and CDR2 are MNHEY and SMNVEV (reference sequence). This CDR3 contains 17 residues.

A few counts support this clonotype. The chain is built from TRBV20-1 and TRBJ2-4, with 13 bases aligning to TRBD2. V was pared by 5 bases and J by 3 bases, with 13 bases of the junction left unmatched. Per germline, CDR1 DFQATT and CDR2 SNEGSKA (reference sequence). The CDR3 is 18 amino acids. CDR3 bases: TGCAGTGCTCCGCCCGAACTAGCGGGGGGGCAGGGCAAAAACATTCAGTACTTC. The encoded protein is CSAPPELAGGQGKNIQYF.

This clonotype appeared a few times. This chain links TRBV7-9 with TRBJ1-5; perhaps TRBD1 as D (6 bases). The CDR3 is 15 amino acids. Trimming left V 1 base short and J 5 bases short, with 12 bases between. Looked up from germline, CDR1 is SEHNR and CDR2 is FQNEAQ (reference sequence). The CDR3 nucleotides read TGTGCCAGCAGCTTAGGGACAGAATTTTATCAGCCCCAGCATTTT. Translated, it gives CASSLGTEFYQPQHF.

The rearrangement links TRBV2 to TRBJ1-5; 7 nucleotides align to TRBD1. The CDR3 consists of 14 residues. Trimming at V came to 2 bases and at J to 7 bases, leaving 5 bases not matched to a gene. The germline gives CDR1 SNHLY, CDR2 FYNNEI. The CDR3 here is CASSEYQGGQPQHF. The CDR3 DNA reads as TGTGCCAGCAGTGAATACCAGGGGGGACAGCCCCAGCATTTT.

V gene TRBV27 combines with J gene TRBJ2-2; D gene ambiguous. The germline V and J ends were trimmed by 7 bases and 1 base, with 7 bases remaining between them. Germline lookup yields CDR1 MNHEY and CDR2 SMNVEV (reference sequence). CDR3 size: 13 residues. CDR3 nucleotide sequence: TGTGCCAGCACGAACCAGAACACCGGGGAGCTGTTTTTT. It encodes CASTNQNTGELFF.

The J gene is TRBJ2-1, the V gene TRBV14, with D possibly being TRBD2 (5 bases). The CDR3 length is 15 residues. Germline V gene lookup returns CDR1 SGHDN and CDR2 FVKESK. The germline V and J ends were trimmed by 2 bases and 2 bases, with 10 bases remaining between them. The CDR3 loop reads CASSQLVATYNEQFF. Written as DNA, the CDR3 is TGTGCCAGCAGCCAATTGGTAGCGACCTACAATGAGCAGTTCTTC.

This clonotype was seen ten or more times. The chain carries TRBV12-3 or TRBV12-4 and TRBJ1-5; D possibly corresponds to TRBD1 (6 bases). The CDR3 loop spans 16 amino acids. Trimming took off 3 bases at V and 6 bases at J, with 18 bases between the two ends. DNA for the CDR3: TGTGCCAGCAGTTTGGAAAACAGGGTGGAAAGTCAGCCCCAGCATTTT. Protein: CASSLENRVESQPQHF.